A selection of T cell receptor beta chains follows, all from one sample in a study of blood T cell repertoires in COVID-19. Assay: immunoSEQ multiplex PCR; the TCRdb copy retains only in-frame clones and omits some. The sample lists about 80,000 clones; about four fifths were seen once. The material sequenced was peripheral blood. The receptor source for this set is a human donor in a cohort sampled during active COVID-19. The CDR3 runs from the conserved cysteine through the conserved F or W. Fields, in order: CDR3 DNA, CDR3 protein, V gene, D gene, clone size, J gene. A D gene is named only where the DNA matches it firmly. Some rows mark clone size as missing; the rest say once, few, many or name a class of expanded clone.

TGCGCCAGCAGCGAAGGGGTATACGAGCAGTACTTC | CASSEGVYEQYF | TRBV5-1 | NA | NA | TRBJ2-7
TGTGCCAGCAGTACCGGGACAAATGAAAAACTGTTTTTT | CASSTGTNEKLFF | TRBV5-6 | NA | NA | TRBJ1-4
TGCGCCAGCAGCTTGGCCCCGACAGGGAACACTGAAGCTTTCTTT | CASSLAPTGNTEAFF | TRBV5-1 | NA | NA | TRBJ1-1
TGTGCCACCAGTGATGACCGGGACAGGGGTAACGATGAGCAGTTCTTC | CATSDDRDRGNDEQFF | TRBV24-1 | TRBD1 | NA | TRBJ2-1
TGTGCCAGCAGCCCAGGGTCGGGGAGGCAGACGAACACTGAAGCTTTCTTT | CASSPGSGRQTNTEAFF | TRBV7-2 | NA | NA | TRBJ1-1
TGTGCCAGCAGCCGGGGGACAGCTTCCAATCAGCCCCAGCATTTT | CASSRGTASNQPQHF | TRBV3-1/TRBV3-2 | TRBD1 | NA | TRBJ1-5
TGCGCCAGCAGCCAAGCGAGGGGGACAGAAGCTTTCTTT | CASSQARGTEAFF | TRBV4-3 | NA | NA | TRBJ1-1
TGCGCCAGCAGCCCAGGACAGGGGGCGGGTGGCTACACCTTC | CASSPGQGAGGYTF | TRBV5-1 | TRBD1 | NA | TRBJ1-2
TGTGCCATCAGTGAGTCTCTAGGACGGGGGTCTAGCACAGATACGCAGTATTTT | CAISESLGRGSSTDTQYF | TRBV10-3 | NA | few | TRBJ2-3
TGTGCCAGCAGTCCTGACCCCCAGGTCTCCTACGAGCAGTACTTC | CASSPDPQVSYEQYF | TRBV27 | NA | NA | TRBJ2-7
TGCGCCAGCAGCCAAGATCGGTATGGAGCTTTCTTT | CASSQDRYGAFF | TRBV4-1 | NA | NA | TRBJ1-1
TGTGCCACCAGTGACCTAGGACTAGCGGCAGATACGCAGTATTTT | CATSDLGLAADTQYF | TRBV24-1 | TRBD2 | NA | TRBJ2-3
TGTGCCAGCAGCTCCCGACAGACTAGCACAGATACGCAGTATTTT | CASSSRQTSTDTQYF | TRBV7-9 | NA | NA | TRBJ2-3
TGTGCCAGCAGTTACCGCCTTGGGACAGGGAATGACATTCAGTACTTC | CASSYRLGTGNDIQYF | TRBV6-5 | TRBD1 | NA | TRBJ2-4
TGCGCCAGCAGCTTGCAAACAGGGGCAGGGGGCGGGACCCAGTACTTC | CASSLQTGAGGGTQYF | TRBV5-1 | TRBD1 | NA | TRBJ2-5